The rows below give T cell receptor beta chains drawn from one sample of a study of cytomegalovirus exposure and HLA in healthy donors. Clones were sequenced by immunoSEQ multiplex PCR, and TCRdb holds only the in-frame ones, with some missing. This sample carries 140,000 to 150,000 clones, just over 90% of them seen once, and the ten largest clones take approximately 0.7%. The sample consisted of PBMCs. These TCRs come from a man between 18 and 29 years old in good health and CMV-seronegative. Each CDR3 is given with its conserved first and last residue. A D gene is named only where the DNA matches it firmly. Size is stated for part of the rows, as once, few or many counts, or as a class when the clone is expanded.

abundance,d_gene,v_gene,j_gene,CDR3aa,CDR3nt
-,-,TRBV6-5,TRBJ2-5,CASRRLGETQYF,TGTGCCAGCAGGAGACTGGGAGAGACCCAGTACTTC
-,-,TRBV10-3,TRBJ1-5,CAISERGQISNQPQHF,TGTGCCATCAGTGAGCGTGGGCAGATTAGCAATCAGCCCCAGCATTTT
-,TRBD1,TRBV5-1,TRBJ2-6,CASSALQGAGAGANVLTF,TGCGCCAGCAGCGCACTACAGGGGGCCGGTGCTGGGGCCAACGTCCTGACTTTC
-,TRBD2,TRBV9,TRBJ2-1,CASSVLAGGPDEQFF,TGTGCCAGCAGCGTACTAGCGGGGGGGCCCGATGAGCAGTTCTTC
-,-,TRBV30,TRBJ2-2,CAWSGDTGELFF,TGTGCCTGGAGTGGCGACACCGGGGAGCTGTTTTTT
once,-,TRBV5-5,TRBJ1-2,CASSLATGLGERGYTF,TGTGCCAGCAGCTTGGCGACCGGGTTGGGTGAGAGGGGCTACACCTTC
-,TRBD1,TRBV30,TRBJ1-2,CAWSDRGLVYGYTF,TGTGCCTGGAGTGACAGGGGGCTTGTCTATGGCTACACCTTC
-,-,TRBV29-1,TRBJ2-3,CSVRETDTQYF,TGCAGCGTTCGGGAGACAGATACGCAGTATTTT
-,-,TRBV5-6,TRBJ1-2,CASSSSTVGGYGYTF,TGTGCCAGCAGCTCGTCAACAGTAGGGGGCTATGGCTACACCTTC
-,TRBD2,TRBV25-1,TRBJ2-3,CASSGTSQPTDTQYF,TGTGCCAGCAGTGGGACTAGCCAACCCACAGATACGCAGTATTTT
-,-,TRBV5-1,TRBJ1-4,CASTLGAHIDEKLFF,TGCGCCAGCACCCTAGGAGCCCACATAGATGAAAAACTGTTTTTT
-,-,TRBV18,TRBJ2-1,CASSRQAYNEQFF,TGTGCCAGCTCGCGACAGGCCTACAATGAGCAGTTCTTC
-,-,TRBV5-4,TRBJ2-7,CASSLDSPYEQYF,TGTGCCAGCAGCTTGGACAGCCCCTACGAGCAGTACTTC
few,-,TRBV30,TRBJ1-1,CAWTRGSPEAFF,TGTGCCTGGACCCGCGGGAGCCCAGAAGCTTTCTTT
few,-,TRBV10-3,TRBJ1-1,CAISEQGEAFF,TGTGCCATCAGTGAACAGGGTGAAGCTTTCTTT
-,-,TRBV9,TRBJ1-1,CASSKRGDGSGTEAFF,TGTGCCAGCAGCAAACGGGGGGACGGGAGCGGCACTGAAGCTTTCTTT
-,-,TRBV2,TRBJ1-6,CASSDNAGKAYNSPLHF,TGTGCCAGCAGTGATAACGCAGGGAAGGCCTATAATTCACCCCTCCACTTT
once,TRBD1,TRBV5-4,TRBJ1-1,CASSQGGRGLGTEAFF,TGTGCCAGTTCTCAGGGGGGACGGGGGCTAGGGACTGAAGCTTTCTTT
-,TRBD1,TRBV18,TRBJ2-1,CASSSRDREGGNEQFF,TGTGCCAGCTCAAGCAGGGACAGGGAAGGAGGCAATGAGCAGTTCTTC
-,-,TRBV6-1,TRBJ1-1,CASSEGTASNTEAFF,TGTGCCAGCAGTGAAGGGACAGCCTCGAACACTGAAGCTTTCTTT
-,TRBD2,TRBV9,TRBJ2-1,CASSVSSAGGKNEQFF,TGTGCCAGCAGCGTAAGTTCAGCGGGGGGTAAAAATGAGCAGTTCTTC
-,TRBD1,TRBV10-2,TRBJ1-2,CASTPDRDGYTF,TGCGCCAGCACCCCAGACAGGGATGGCTACACCTTC
-,TRBD2,TRBV19,TRBJ2-3,CASSMFAGGGTDTQYF,TGTGCCAGTAGTATGTTTGCGGGGGGAGGAACAGATACGCAGTATTTT
once,TRBD1,TRBV7-9,TRBJ2-7,CASSQLRDRVYEQYF,TGTGCCAGCAGCCAACTCCGGGACAGGGTCTACGAGCAGTACTTC
once,-,TRBV11-2,TRBJ1-3,CASSLYGGTIYF,TGTGCCAGCAGCTTGTACGGAGGAACCATATATTTT
-,TRBD2,TRBV4-2,TRBJ2-5,CASSQEIRTSGWETQYF,TGTGCCAGCAGCCAAGAGATCCGGACTAGCGGGTGGGAGACCCAGTACTTC
once,-,TRBV7-8,TRBJ1-2,CASSSYHAGPGDGYTF,TGTGCCAGCAGCTCTTACCACGCAGGGCCAGGGGATGGCTACACCTTC
-,-,TRBV28,TRBJ1-1,CASSFHNLGQGNTEAFF,TGTGCCAGCAGTTTCCACAACCTGGGGCAGGGGAACACTGAAGCTTTCTTT
-,TRBD2,TRBV27,TRBJ2-1,CASSFALGRATSEQFF,TGTGCCAGCAGTTTTGCCCTCGGGAGGGCCACGAGTGAGCAGTTCTTC
-,-,TRBV7-2,TRBJ2-5,CASSLSGSQETQYF,TGTGCCAGCAGCTTATCAGGGTCGCAAGAGACCCAGTACTTC
-,TRBD1,TRBV11-2,TRBJ1-4,CASSQDRTTNEKLFF,TGTGCCAGCAGCCAGGACAGGACAACTAATGAAAAACTGTTTTTT
once,-,TRBV10-3,TRBJ2-3,CAITVNSSRLQYF,TGTGCCATCACCGTAAATTCCTCCCGACTACAGTATTTT
-,-,TRBV18,TRBJ2-5,CASSPQTGYQETQYF,TGTGCCAGCTCACCCCAAACAGGGTACCAAGAGACCCAGTACTTC
-,TRBD1,TRBV30,TRBJ2-1,CAWRTQTGFEQFF,TGTGCCTGGAGGACGCAGACAGGGTTTGAGCAGTTCTTC
-,-,TRBV6-1,TRBJ1-1,CASKAGFDTEAFF,TGTGCCAGCAAAGCCGGTTTCGACACTGAAGCTTTCTTT
-,TRBD1,TRBV7-9,TRBJ2-1,CASSLVSGQGHNEQFF,TGTGCCAGCAGCTTAGTTTCGGGACAGGGCCACAATGAGCAGTTCTTC
-,-,TRBV7-9,TRBJ1-5,CASSFAGSNQPQHF,TGTGCCAGCAGCTTTGCCGGGTCGAATCAGCCCCAGCATTTT
few,-,TRBV30,TRBJ1-1,CAAWRGNTEAFF,TGTGCCGCATGGCGGGGGAACACTGAAGCTTTCTTT
-,-,TRBV10-3,TRBJ1-1,CAIAGEAEAFF,TGTGCCATCGCAGGGGAAGCTGAAGCTTTCTTT
-,TRBD2,TRBV7-9,TRBJ2-1,CASSRSYRGGLFNEQFF,TGTGCCAGCAGCCGTTCATACCGGGGGGGCCTATTTAATGAGCAGTTCTTC
-,TRBD1,TRBV2,TRBJ1-1,CASSDRGSGLGTEAFF,TGTGCCAGCAGCGACAGGGGGTCGGGTTTGGGCACTGAAGCTTTCTTT
-,-,TRBV11-2,TRBJ1-2,CASSHPGDNNYGYTF,TGTGCCAGCAGCCACCCCGGGGACAACAACTATGGCTACACCTTC
-,-,TRBV13,TRBJ2-7,CASSLYVNSYEQYF,TGTGCCAGCAGCTTATATGTAAACTCCTACGAGCAGTACTTC
-,-,TRBV21-1,TRBJ2-1,CASSKSTSDREDNEQFF,TGTGCCAGCAGCAAATCGACGTCGGACAGGGAGGACAATGAGCAGTTCTTC
-,-,TRBV5-4,TRBJ2-3,CASSSRLVGADTQYF,TGTGCCAGCAGCTCGAGACTAGTGGGCGCAGATACGCAGTATTTT